This T cell receptor beta chain was found in a study of OX40 agonist ivuxolimab in advanced cancers. Study-wide findings and caveats: Certain nonresponding patients likewise had low normalized T-cell clonal expansion. Expanded clones belonging to CD8+ T cells outnumbered, on average, those of CD4+. Both blood CD4+ and CD8+ T cells showed clonal growth by week 6 at 0.1 to 3.0 mg/kg.

As regards this clone: Its antigen is unknown.

Measured with immunoSEQ multiplex PCR; TCRdb has only the in-frame clones, and not every one. Found here are 80,000 or so clones, about 80% of them singletons; the top ten hold just under 7%. The CDR3 consists of 18 residues. CDR1 is SGHTA, CDR2 FQGNSA, per germline. V lost 5 bases and J lost 4; bases outside the gene matches: 17. The chain joins TRBV7-2 to TRBJ1-2, with TRBD1 matching over 9 bases. Sequences were derived from CD4+ or CD8+ T cells sorted from blood, sampled in a trial of the OX40 agonist ivuxolimab. The sequence derives from an adult with an advanced solid tumor such as melanoma, head and neck, liver or kidney cancer. DNA for the CDR3: TGTGCCAGCAGCCGCAGGGACAGGGCGTTTCTTTCGGGCTATGGCTACACCTTC. Protein product: CASSRRDRAFLSGYGYTF.